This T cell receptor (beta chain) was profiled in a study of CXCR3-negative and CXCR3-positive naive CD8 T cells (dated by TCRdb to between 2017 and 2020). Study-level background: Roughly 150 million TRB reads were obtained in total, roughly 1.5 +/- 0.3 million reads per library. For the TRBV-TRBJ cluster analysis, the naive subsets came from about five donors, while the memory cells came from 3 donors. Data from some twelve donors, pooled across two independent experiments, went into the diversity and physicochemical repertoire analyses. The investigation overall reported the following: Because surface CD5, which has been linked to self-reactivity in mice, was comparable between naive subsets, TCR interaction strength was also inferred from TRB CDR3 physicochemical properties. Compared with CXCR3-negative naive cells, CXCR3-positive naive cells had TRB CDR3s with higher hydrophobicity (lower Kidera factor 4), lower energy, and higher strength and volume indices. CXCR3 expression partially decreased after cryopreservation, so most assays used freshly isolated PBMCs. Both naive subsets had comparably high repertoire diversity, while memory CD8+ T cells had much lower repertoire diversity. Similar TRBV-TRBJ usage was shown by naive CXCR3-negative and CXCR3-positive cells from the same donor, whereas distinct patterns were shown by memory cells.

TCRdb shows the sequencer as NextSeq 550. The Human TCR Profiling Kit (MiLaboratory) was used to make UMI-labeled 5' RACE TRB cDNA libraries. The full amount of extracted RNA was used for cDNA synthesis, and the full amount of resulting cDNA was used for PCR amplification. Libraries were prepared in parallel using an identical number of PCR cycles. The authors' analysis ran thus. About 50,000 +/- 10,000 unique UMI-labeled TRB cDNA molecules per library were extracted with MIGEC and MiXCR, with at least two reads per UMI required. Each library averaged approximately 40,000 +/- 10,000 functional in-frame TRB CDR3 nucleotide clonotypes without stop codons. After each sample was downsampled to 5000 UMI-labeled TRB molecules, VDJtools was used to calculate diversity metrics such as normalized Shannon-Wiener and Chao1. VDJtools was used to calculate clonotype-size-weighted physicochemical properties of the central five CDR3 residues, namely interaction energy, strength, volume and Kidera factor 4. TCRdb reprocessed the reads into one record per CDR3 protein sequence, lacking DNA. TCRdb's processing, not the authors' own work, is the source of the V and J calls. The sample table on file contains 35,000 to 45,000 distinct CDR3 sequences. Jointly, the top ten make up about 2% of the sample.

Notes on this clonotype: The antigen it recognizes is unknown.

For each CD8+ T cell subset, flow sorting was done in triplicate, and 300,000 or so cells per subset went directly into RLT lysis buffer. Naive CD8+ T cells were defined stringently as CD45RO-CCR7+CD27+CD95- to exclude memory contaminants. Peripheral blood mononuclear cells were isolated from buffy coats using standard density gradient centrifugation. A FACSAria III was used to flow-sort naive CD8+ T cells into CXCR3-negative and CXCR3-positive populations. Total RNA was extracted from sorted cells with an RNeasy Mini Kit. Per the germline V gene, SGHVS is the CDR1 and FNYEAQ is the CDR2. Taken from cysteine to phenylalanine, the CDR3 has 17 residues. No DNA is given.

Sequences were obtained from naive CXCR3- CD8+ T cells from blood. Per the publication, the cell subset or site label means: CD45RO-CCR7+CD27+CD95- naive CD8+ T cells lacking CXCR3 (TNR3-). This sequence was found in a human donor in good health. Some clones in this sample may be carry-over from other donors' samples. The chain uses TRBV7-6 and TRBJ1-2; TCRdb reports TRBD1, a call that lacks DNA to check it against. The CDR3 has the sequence CASSFLSLTGGDYGYTF.